This note documents a single T cell receptor (beta chain) sequence. These data originate in a study of blood T cell repertoires in COVID-19. Study-wide background: Acute and convalescent COVID-19 samples came from the United States, Italy and Spain. The analysed material was cDNA or gDNA that came from T cells, B-cell-depleted T cells, or PBMCs.

CDR1 is SGHTA and CDR2 is FQGNSA in the germline V gene. The CDR3 totals 17 residues. V trimming: 2 bases; J trimming: 11 bases; junction bases outside the gene matches: 15. As originally analysed: Amplifying reference gene primers gave estimates of nucleated cell counts. Clones were read by immunoSEQ multiplex PCR, and TCRdb kept only the in-frame ones, dropping some. V and J calls plus clone size are reproduced from that table; the DNA served to infer D and trimming. This table has about 130,000 clones, about 88% appearing once. The sequencing input was peripheral blood. The receptor comes from a woman of 80 years or more with acute or convalescent COVID-19. The rearrangement links TRBV7-2 to TRBJ2-2; 9 nucleotides match TRBD1. CDR3 nucleotides: TGTGCCAGCAGCTTATCCGGGACAGGGTTTCGCCGGGGAGAGCTGTTTTTT. Its translation: CASSLSGTGFRRGELFF.